This is a list of T cell receptor beta chains from one sample in a study of blood T cell repertoires in COVID-19. Sequencing was performed with immunoSEQ multiplex PCR; in TCRdb, only in-frame clones are kept and a portion is missing. This table has over 30,000 clones, around 90% appearing once. The sequenced material came from peripheral blood. All receptors derive from a man between 65 and 85 years old with acute or convalescent COVID-19. The conserved cysteine and the conserved F or W are not part of the CDR3 here. Fields, in order: J gene, V gene, CDR3 protein.

>TRBJ2-2|TRBV7-3
ASSLSYRGDTGELF
>TRBJ2-5|TRBV7-2
ASSLGRGYETQY
>TRBJ2-3|TRBV5-1
ASSLEGGRTDTQY
>TRBJ1-5|TRBV10-3
AISRTGGNQPQH
>TRBJ1-4|TRBV6-2/TRBV6-3
ASSPPGEGEEKLF
>TRBJ1-1|TRBV6-5
ATQRQGDTEAF
>TRBJ2-1|TRBV7-9
ASSLLSGSGAEQF
>TRBJ1-2|TRBV9
ASSSRQGNYGYT
>TRBJ1-1|TRBV30
ASYNGANTEAF
>TRBJ2-2|TRBV4-3
ASSRTSGVRRTGELF
>TRBJ2-1|TRBV5-1
ASSFSLAGILNEQF
>TRBJ2-3|TRBV25-1
ASSAWQTGAAADTQY
>TRBJ2-5|TRBV21-1
ASSQVGTEGFGRETQY
>TRBJ2-3|TRBV7-2
ASTSGTGGDTQY
>TRBJ1-3|TRBV12-3/TRBV12-4
ASSFGGNTIY
>TRBJ2-1|TRBV4-2
ASSQEGGRAFFNEQF
>TRBJ2-3|TRBV29-1
SATSVRGSDTQY
>TRBJ1-3|TRBV29-1
SVAVGNTIY
>TRBJ2-5|TRBV5-1
ASSSGPGEGAQY
>TRBJ1-6|TRBV7-2
ASSLATGLH
>TRBJ1-2|TRBV28
ASSTGEAWYGYT
>TRBJ1-6|TRBV5-1
ASSLGTADSPLH
>TRBJ2-7|TRBV9
ASSSTTSGYEQY